Reported below is one TCR beta chain. Antigen unknown. Some clones are missing from TCRdb's copy, which holds only in-frame ones; the method was immunoSEQ multiplex PCR. This table has about 2.3 million clones, approximately 93% appearing once. The sample belongs to a study of shared clonotypes between healthy human individuals. The study, taken as a whole, reports: With few donors, the genetic and exposure-history diversity represented was limited.

V lost 4 bases, J lost 10 bases, and 9 bases stayed unmatched. The CDR3 covers 16 residues. The germline V gene has CDR1 SGHAT and CDR2 FQNNGV. The rearrangement links TRBV11-2 to TRBJ2-1; 14 nucleotides agree with TRBD2. This clonotype was sampled from a man aged 18 to 29 in good health. Some clones in this sample may be carry-over from other donors' samples. The sample comprised naive CD4+ T cells from PBMCs. Subset indicated: CD45RA+ positively selected. This CDR3 reads CASSWGLAGVKGEQFF. The CDR3 DNA reads as TGTGCCAGCAGCTGGGGACTAGCGGGAGTCAAGGGGGAGCAGTTCTTC. Together with reference TRBV11-2 and TRBJ2-1, the CDR3 gives the full variable domain: EAGVAQSPRYKIIEKRQSVAFWCNPISGHATLYWYQQILGQGPKLLIQFQNNGVVDDSQLPKDRFSAERLKGVDSTLKIQPAKLEDSAVYLCASSWGLAGVKGEQFFGPGTRLTVL.